These 29 T cell receptor beta chains share one sample of origin, sequenced in a study of blood T cell repertoires in COVID-19. Using immunoSEQ multiplex PCR, the repertoire was profiled, and TCRdb retains in-frame clones only, with some absent. Of approximately 210,000 clones detected, more than 75% appear once; the ten largest clones hold 12%. The sample comprised peripheral blood. Receptors were obtained from a woman between 40 and 50 years old with acute or convalescent COVID-19.

The V call is TRBV7-2, the J call TRBJ2-1; 15 bases fit TRBD2. V lost 3 bases, J lost 11 bases, and 2 bases stayed unmatched. This CDR3 has 14 residues. Per germline, CDR1 SGHTA and CDR2 FQGNSA. The CDR3 region has the DNA TGTGCCAGCAGCTTCGGACTAGCGGGGGGGAAGCAGTTCTTC. Residues: CASSFGLAGGKQFF.

CDR3 sequence reads: CASSTNRGSYNSPLHF. CDR3 sequence (DNA): TGTGCCAGCAGCACCAACAGGGGATCCTATAATTCACCCCTCCACTTT. The J gene is TRBJ1-6, the V gene TRBV25-1, with 7 bases lining up with TRBD1. Losses at the gene ends were 6 bases for V and 1 base for J; bases not matched to a gene: 6. Germline V lookup: CDR1 MGHDK, CDR2 SYGVNS. The CDR3 consists of 16 residues.

With regard to this clone: In the same sample, other DNA sequences code for this CDR3. This chain links TRBV29-1 with TRBJ1-3; possibly TRBD1 for D (5 bases). The ends were cut back, 6 bases at V and 3 bases at J, with 6 bases in the middle. In germline, CDR1 is SQVTM, CDR2 ANQGSEA. The CDR3 is 11 amino acids. The CDR3 sequence is CSVGGGNTIYF. The DNA of the CDR3 is TGCAGCGTCGGGGGTGGAAACACCATATATTTT.

This sequence joins TRBV5-1 and TRBJ2-1; TRBD2 aligns across 7 bases. The V gene end was trimmed by 5 bases and the J gene end by 2 bases; junction bases not matched to a gene: 7. The CDR3 has 15 residues. Per germline, CDR1 SGHRS and CDR2 YFSETQ. CDR3 DNA: TGCGCCAGCAGTTTTCGGGAGGTGGCCTACAATGAGCAGTTCTTC. Its protein product is CASSFREVAYNEQFF.

This chain connects TRBV12-5 to TRBJ1-2; 7 nucleotides match TRBD1. With 1 base clipped from V and 1 base from J, the junction kept 3 bases outside the gene matches. The V gene's germline CDR1 is LGHNT and CDR2 FRNRAP. The CDR3 is 15 amino acids. CDR3: CASGLGDRLNYGYTF. In nucleotides, the CDR3 is TGTGCTAGTGGTTTGGGGGACAGACTTAACTATGGCTACACCTTC.

The chain joins TRBV9 to TRBJ2-3, with D unclear. V lost 2 bases and J 6 bases, leaving 7 bases between the germline ends. CDR1 and CDR2 (germline): SGDLS, YYNGEE. This CDR3 has 12 residues. The chain's CDR3 is CASSVRVDTQYF. The CDR3 DNA follows: TGTGCCAGCAGCGTTAGAGTGGATACGCAGTATTTT.

J is TRBJ2-7 and V is TRBV14, with a tentative D call TRBD2 (6 bases). The V and J ends lost 4 bases and 5 bases respectively, with 9 bases between them. Germline V gives CDR1 SGHDN, CDR2 FVKESK. The CDR3 is 12 residues long. In DNA, the CDR3 is TGTGCCAGCAGCCTCACGGGGGACGAGCAGTACTTC. This encodes CASSLTGDEQYF.

The V call is TRBV15, the J call TRBJ2-6, with 7 bases matching TRBD2. The trim removed 5 bases at V and 0 bases at J, leaving 7 bases unmatched. The germline V gene encodes CDR1 LNHNV and CDR2 YYDKDF (reference sequence). CDR3 size: 17 residues. The DNA of the CDR3 is TGTGCCACCAGCTTCTTTGGGGGGGGCTCTGGGGCCAACGTCCTGACTTTC. It yields the protein CATSFFGGGSGANVLTF.

CDR3 DNA sequence: TGTGCCAGCAGCCGACAGGGCAAAACTAATGAAAAACTGTTTTTT. As protein: CASSRQGKTNEKLFF. The V gene is TRBV5-5, the J gene TRBJ1-4; 7 nucleotides agree with TRBD1. J lost 1 base, V lost 4 bases, and 4 bases had no gene match. The CDR3 length is 15 residues. Germline CDR1 and CDR2: SGHKS and YYEKEE (reference sequence). Looking up the rest from reference TRBV5-5 and TRBJ1-4 gives the full variable domain: DAGVTQSPTHLIKTRGQQVTLRCSPISGHKSVSWYQQVLGQGPQFIFQYYEKEERGRGNFPDRFSARQFPNYSSELNVNALLLGDSALYLCASSRQGKTNEKLFFGSGTQLSVL.

The chain couples TRBV15 to TRBJ2-5; D might be TRBD1 (5 bases). This CDR3 is built from 15 residues. In germline, CDR1 is LNHNV, CDR2 YYDKDF (reference sequence). V shed 1 base and J shed 0 bases, with 9 bases lying between them. CDR3 amino acids: CATSRVSQDQETQYF. CDR3 nucleotides: TGTGCCACCAGCAGAGTTTCACAGGACCAAGAGACCCAGTACTTC.

This clone occurred once. V usage is TRBV9 and J usage is TRBJ2-7; 9 bases are shared with TRBD1. Germline V lookup: CDR1 SGDLS, CDR2 YYNGEE. Trimming at V came to 4 bases and at J to 6 bases, leaving 11 bases not matched to a gene. The CDR3 has 15 residues. The CDR3 region has the DNA TGTGCCAGCAGCCCCGCCGGGACAGGGTTTGTCGAGCAGTACTTC. This translates into CASSPAGTGFVEQYF.

The chain employs TRBV12-1 and TRBJ1-2. TRBV12-1 is a pseudogene locus. The CDR3 length is 16 residues. The CDR3: CASSFRSNSLPRGYTF. CDR3 coding DNA: TGTGCCAGCAGCTTTCGATCCAACTCGCTCCCTAGGGGCTACACCTTC.

V gene TRBV7-8 combines with J gene TRBJ2-2, with 7 bases lining up with TRBD1. J lost 4 bases, V lost 2 bases, and 7 bases had no gene match. This CDR3 comprises 16 residues. CDR1 is SGHVS, CDR2 FQNEAQ, per germline. The CDR3 sequence is CASSLPGTVITGELFF. In DNA, the CDR3 is TGTGCCAGCAGCTTACCGGGGACAGTTATCACCGGGGAGCTGTTTTTT.

The chain joins TRBV3-1 (or the pseudogene TRBV3-2) to TRBJ2-3; D unclear. In germline, CDR1 is LGHDT, CDR2 YNNKEL (reference sequence). The CDR3 totals 15 residues. With 1 base removed from V and 2 bases from J, the gap between germline ends came to 10 bases. The CDR3 region has the DNA TGTGCCAGCAGCCAAGTGGGCTACCCCACAGATACGCAGTATTTT. It specifies CASSQVGYPTDTQYF.

The chain links TRBV7-6 to TRBJ2-2; 12 bases map to TRBD2. Losses at the gene ends were 6 bases for V and 4 bases for J; bases not matched to a gene: 15. Germline CDR1 is SGHVS and CDR2 is FNYEAQ. The CDR3 is 19 amino acids. Written as DNA, the CDR3 is TGTGCCAGCAGACTGACCCCTAGCGGGGGGGCCGATGTCACCGGGGAGCTGTTTTTT. Encoded protein: CASRLTPSGGADVTGELFF.

The chain has TRBV4-3 and TRBJ2-2; 9 bases are a match to TRBD2. Looked up from germline, CDR1 is LGHNA and CDR2 is YSLEER. The CDR3 is 16 residues long. Trimming at V came to 3 bases and at J to 4 bases, leaving 6 bases not matched to a gene. In nucleotides, the CDR3 is TGCGCCAGCAGCCAGCGTCTAGCGGGAAGCACCGGGGAGCTGTTTTTT. It is translated as CASSQRLAGSTGELFF.

The rearrangement uses TRBV11-2 and TRBJ1-1; D is unclear. CDR1 is SGHAT, CDR2 FQNNGV, per germline. This CDR3 spans 14 amino acids. V was pared by 3 bases and J by 6 bases, with 14 bases between. The CDR3: CASSLMRAFAEAFF. The CDR3 nucleotides read TGTGCCAGCAGCTTGATGCGGGCTTTTGCTGAAGCTTTCTTT.

The chain has TRBV6-1 and TRBJ2-1; 7 bases are a match to TRBD2. Germline lookup yields CDR1 MNHNS and CDR2 SASEGT. This CDR3 is built from 16 residues. The V segment lost 1 base and the J segment 5 bases; nucleotides outside the gene matches: 8. CDR3 region: CASSEVRGGLDNEQFF. Written as DNA, the CDR3 is TGTGCCAGCAGTGAAGTCCGCGGGGGATTGGACAATGAGCAGTTCTTC.

DNA for the CDR3: TGTGCCAGCTCAGCTTCAGGGGGGCCAAGGGAAGAAGCTTTCTTT. Amino acid sequence: CASSASGGPREEAFF. The rearrangement uses TRBV18 and TRBJ1-1, with TRBD1 identical over 7 bases. V lost 5 bases and J lost 8; bases outside the gene matches: 14. Looked up from germline, CDR1 is KGHSH and CDR2 is LQKENI. CDR3 length: 15 amino acids.

This clone was recorded once. The V call is TRBV18, the J call TRBJ1-6, with D perhaps TRBD1 (5 bases). The CDR3 is 15 amino acids. V was clipped by 6 bases and J by 9 bases, with 18 bases between them. The V gene's germline CDR1 is KGHSH and CDR2 LQKENI. The CDR3 sequence is CASSLSQGMVSPLHF. In DNA, the CDR3 is TGTGCCAGCTCCCTCTCTCAGGGTATGGTTTCACCCCTCCACTTT.

This chain uses TRBV23-1 with TRBJ2-4, with 9 positions matching TRBD1. TRBV23-1 is reported as an ORF; its role is uncertain. The CDR3 runs to 19 residues. V lost 2 bases, J lost 0 bases, and 11 bases stayed unmatched. CDR3 in amino acids: CASSQPPGQGLLAKNIQYF. The CDR3 DNA is TGCGCCAGCAGTCAACCTCCGGGACAGGGACTTCTAGCCAAAAACATTCAGTACTTC.

The rearrangement uses TRBV9 and TRBJ1-1; D may be TRBD1 (5 bases). Germline V gene data show CDR1 as SGDLS and CDR2 as YYNGEE. Trimming removed 5 bases from V and 5 bases from J, with 16 bases in between. The CDR3 has 14 amino acids. This CDR3 reads CASSQPGRRTEAFF. The CDR3 DNA follows: TGTGCCAGCAGTCAACCAGGGAGGAGGACTGAAGCTTTCTTT.

The CDR3 loop is CATSDGRDREVAEQYF. DNA for the CDR3: TGTGCCACCAGTGATGGCCGGGACAGGGAAGTCGCCGAGCAGTACTTC. V is TRBV24-1 and J is TRBJ2-7; 9 positions agree with TRBD1. The V segment lost 3 bases and the J segment 6 bases; nucleotides outside the gene matches: 11. CDR1 KGHDR and CDR2 SFDVKD come from the germline V gene. CDR3 length: 16 residues.

The rearrangement joins TRBV30 to TRBJ2-1; D unresolved. This CDR3 region has 15 residues. Trimming stripped 0 bases from V and 0 bases from J, with 9 bases between. CDR1 and CDR2 (germline): GTSNPN, SVGIG (reference sequence). The CDR3 DNA reads TGTGCCTGGAGTGTACTGGCGGCCTCCTACAATGAGCAGTTCTTC. Encoded protein: CAWSVLAASYNEQFF. Complete variable domain (other parts from reference TRBV30 and TRBJ2-1): SQTIHQWPATLVQPVGSPLSLECTVEGTSNPNLYWYRQAAGRGLQLLFYSVGIGQISSEVPQNLSASRPQDRQFILSSKKLLLSDSGFYLCAWSVLAASYNEQFFGPGTRLTVL.

V usage is TRBV7-8 and J usage is TRBJ2-1; maybe TRBD2 (6 bases). Trimming shortened V by 5 bases and J by 8 bases, and 16 bases separated the two germline ends. From germline, CDR1 is SGHVS and CDR2 FQNEAQ. This CDR3 has 14 amino acids. The CDR3 DNA follows: TGTGCCAGCAGCGTTAAACTAAGCGGGCATGAGCAGTTCTTC. It specifies CASSVKLSGHEQFF.

V is TRBV21-1 and J is TRBJ1-5. TRBV21-1 is annotated as a pseudogene. The CDR3 has 17 residues. The CDR3 sequence is CASSRLRRGYSNQPQHF. The CDR3 bases are TGTGCCAGCAGTCGACTTAGGAGGGGTTATAGCAATCAGCCCCAGCATTTT.

The rearrangement uses TRBV20-1 and TRBJ1-5; TRBD1 aligns across 8 bases. The V segment lost 3 bases and the J segment 2 bases; nucleotides outside the gene matches: 6. The CDR3 totals 15 residues. Germline assignment: CDR1 DFQATT and CDR2 SNEGSKA (reference sequence). The CDR3: CSASQGASGNQPQHF. In nucleotides, the CDR3 is TGCAGTGCTAGTCAGGGGGCCTCGGGCAATCAGCCCCAGCATTTT.

This sequence joins TRBV6-5 and TRBJ2-2; 11 nucleotides align to TRBD2. This CDR3 comprises 16 residues. V gave up 1 base and J gave up 6 bases; unmatched junction bases: 4. In germline, CDR1 is MNHEY, CDR2 SVGAGI. This CDR3 is CASSYFLAGGPGELFF. CDR3 nucleotides: TGTGCCAGCAGTTACTTCCTAGCGGGAGGCCCCGGGGAGCTGTTTTTT.

The chain is built from TRBV19 and TRBJ2-3, with 9 bases identical to TRBD2. CDR1 and CDR2 from the germline V gene are LNHDA and SQIVND (reference sequence). This CDR3 contains 15 residues. The junction had 6 bases not matched to a gene; V was cut back by 5 bases and J by 3 bases. The CDR3, as DNA: TGTGCCAGTAGTCCTAGCGGGATCTTGACAGATACGCAGTATTTT. Translating it yields CASSPSGILTDTQYF.